The next 4 T cell receptor beta chains were all read from a single sample in a study of blood T cell repertoires in COVID-19. Profiling relied on immunoSEQ multiplex PCR, and the TCRdb table lists in-frame clones only, not all of them. The data contain 250,000 to 350,000 clones, just over 85% of them singletons. Source material: PBMCs or T cells enriched from blood (not recorded which). These TCRs come from a woman aged 18-29 years who had recovered from COVID-19.

In this sample, this clone turned up a few times. V usage is TRBV6-1 and J usage is TRBJ2-2; possibly TRBD1 for D (5 bases). Germline CDR1 MNHNS, CDR2 SASEGT. V was cut by 1 base and J by 6 bases, with 9 bases left in between. The CDR3 has 14 amino acids. CDR3 bases: TGTGCCAGCAGTGAAGTCAGGGATCCCGGGGAGCTGTTTTTT. This encodes CASSEVRDPGELFF.

The rearrangement links TRBV28 to TRBJ2-1; D possibly corresponds to TRBD1 (5 bases). V lost 5 bases to trimming and J lost 4 bases, with 15 bases between them. Germline V gene lookup returns CDR1 MDHEN and CDR2 SYDVKM. The CDR3 loop spans 15 amino acids. The CDR3 region is CASSQGRLIYNEQFF. CDR3 coding DNA: TGTGCCAGCAGTCAGGGTCGACTGATTTACAATGAGCAGTTCTTC.

This clone was observed a few times. V usage is TRBV5-1 and J usage is TRBJ1-3; 7 nucleotides align to TRBD1. The CDR3 is made up of 16 amino acids. Germline loops: CDR1 SGHRS, CDR2 YFSETQ. With V trimmed by 4 bases and J by 2 bases, 9 bases remained unmatched. DNA for the CDR3: TGCGCCAGCAGCAACCAGGGGGGTCAGGCTGGAAACACCATATATTTT. Translation gives CASSNQGGQAGNTIYF.

The chain couples TRBV27 to TRBJ1-5, with a possible D match to TRBD1 (6 bases). Between the trimmed V and J ends, which lost 2 bases and 1 base, there was a span of 12 bases. The germline V gene has CDR1 MNHEY and CDR2 SMNVEV (reference sequence). The CDR3 has 16 residues. CDR3 protein: CASSLEGGWSNQPQHF. CDR3 in DNA: TGTGCCAGCAGTTTAGAGGGGGGGTGGAGCAATCAGCCCCAGCATTTT.